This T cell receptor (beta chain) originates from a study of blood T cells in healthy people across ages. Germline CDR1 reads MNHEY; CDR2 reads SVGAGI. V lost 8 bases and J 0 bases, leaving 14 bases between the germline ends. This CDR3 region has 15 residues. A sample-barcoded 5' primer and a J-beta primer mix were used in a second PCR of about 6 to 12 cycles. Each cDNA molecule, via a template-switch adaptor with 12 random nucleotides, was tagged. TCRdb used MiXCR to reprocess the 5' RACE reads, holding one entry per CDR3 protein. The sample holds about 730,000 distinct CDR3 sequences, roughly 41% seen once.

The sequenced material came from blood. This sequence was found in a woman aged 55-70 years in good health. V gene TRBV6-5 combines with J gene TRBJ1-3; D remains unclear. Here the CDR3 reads CASAPDRHSGNTIYF. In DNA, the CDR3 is TGTGCCAGCGCCCCGGACCGCCACTCTGGAAACACCATATATTTT.